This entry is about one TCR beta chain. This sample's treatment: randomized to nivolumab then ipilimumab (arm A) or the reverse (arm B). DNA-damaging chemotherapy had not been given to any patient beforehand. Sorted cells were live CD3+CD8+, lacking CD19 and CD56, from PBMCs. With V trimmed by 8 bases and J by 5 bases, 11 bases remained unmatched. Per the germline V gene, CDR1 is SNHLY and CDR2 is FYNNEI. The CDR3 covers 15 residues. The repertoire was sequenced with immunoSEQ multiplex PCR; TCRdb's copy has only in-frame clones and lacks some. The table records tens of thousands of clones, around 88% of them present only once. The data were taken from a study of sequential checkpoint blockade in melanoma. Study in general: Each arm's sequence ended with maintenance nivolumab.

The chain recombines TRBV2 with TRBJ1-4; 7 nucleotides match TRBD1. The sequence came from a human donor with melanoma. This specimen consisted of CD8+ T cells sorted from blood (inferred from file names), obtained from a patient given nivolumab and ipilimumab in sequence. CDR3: CASAPWGRGNEKLFF. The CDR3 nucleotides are TGTGCCAGCGCTCCCTGGGGCAGGGGGAATGAAAAACTGTTTTTT.